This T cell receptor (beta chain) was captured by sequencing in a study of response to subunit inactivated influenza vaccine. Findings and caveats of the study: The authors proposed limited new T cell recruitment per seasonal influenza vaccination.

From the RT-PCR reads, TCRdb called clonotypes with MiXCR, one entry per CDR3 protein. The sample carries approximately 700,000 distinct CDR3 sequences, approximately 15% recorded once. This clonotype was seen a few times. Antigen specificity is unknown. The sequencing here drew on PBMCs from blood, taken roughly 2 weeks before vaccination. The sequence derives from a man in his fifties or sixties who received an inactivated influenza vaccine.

In nucleotides, the CDR3 is TGTGCCAGCAGTGCGACGACAGGGCCCACAGATACGCAGTATTTT. Translating gives CASSATTGPTDTQYF. The rearrangement uses TRBV25-1 and TRBJ2-3; 7 bases line up with TRBD1. The germline V gene encodes CDR1 MGHDK and CDR2 SYGVNS. The ends lost 4 bases at V and 2 bases at J; junction bases unmatched: 6. The CDR3 runs to 15 residues.